This note documents a single TCR beta chain sequence. It lacks a known antigen. Base-call qualities are not available, and no considerably larger clone is one nucleotide away. Library preparation used the immunoSEQ multiplex PCR assay. TCR beta CDR3 sequencing was performed on DNA from the cultured, isolated CD4+ T cells. The study's own analysis went as follows. Non-productive TCR sequences were discarded, and reads were trimmed to the CDR3 region, with only CDR3s of 7 or more amino acids retained. Antigen-specific clonotypes were identified using the MANAFEST web app by comparison of expansion in peptide wells against reference cultures. To be called positive, a clone needed expansion at FDR<0.05 compared with the reference and with all other wells, an odds ratio greater than 5, and a frequency greater than 0.1% in two replicate wells. A clonotype was called cross-reactive if it was significantly expanded both in SARS-CoV-2 spike wells and in at least one common cold coronavirus spike condition. Using the stringdist R package, CDR3 similarity was measured by Levenshtein distance, and unrooted trees were constructed with ape in R 3.6.1. Not all clones reach the TCRdb copy of this immuneACCESS table, which keeps in-frame sequences only. Checked studies attribute under half of the gap to unresolved V genes and leave the rest unexplained. The DNA gave D and trimming, while V, J and clone size come from that table. This sample has about 22,000 clones in its table, and 60% to 80% of those were observed once. Roughly 21% of the sample lies in the top ten.

The ViraFEST assay stimulated PBMC with viral peptide pools and then used TCR sequencing to identify antigen-specific CD4+ T cell clonotypes by expansion. After 10 to 11 days of culture, CD4+ T cells were isolated with the EasySep CD4+ T cell isolation kit. Each participant received two doses of an mRNA SARS-CoV-2 vaccine, either BNT162b2 or mRNA-1273. None of the healthy vaccine recipients had a prior SARS-CoV-2 infection, which was confirmed by nucleocapsid antibody tests that came back negative both before and after vaccination. A few million PBMC per well were cultured with approximately 10 ug/ml peptides in IMDM containing roughly 5% human AB serum, roughly 10 IU/ml IL-2 and gentamicin. Half of the culture medium was replaced with fresh IL-2-containing medium on days 3 and 7. Unless noted otherwise, every peptide stimulation condition was cultured in triplicate wells. Using Ficoll-Paque Plus gradient centrifugation, PBMC were separated from whole blood and then either used fresh or cryopreserved at -140C. The spike proteins of SARS-CoV-2 and of the common cold coronaviruses HCoV-NL63, HCoV-OC43 and HCoV-229E were spanned by overlapping peptide pools. The QIAamp micro DNA kit was used to extract genomic DNA from the cultured CD4+ T cells.

Including cysteine and phenylalanine, the CDR3 has 14 amino acids. The entry retains the CDR3 DNA only, 42 bases that are in frame from base 1. Based on the germline V gene (reference sequence), the CDR1 and CDR2 sequences are LNHDA and SQIVND. The germline V end is reduced by 6 bases and the J end by 3 bases; junction bases left unmatched: 7. The sample belongs to a study of vaccination effects on CD4 cells after COVID-19 (dated by TCRdb to between 2021 and 2024). Background for the entire study: Post-vaccine samples across the study were collected a median of 72 days after the second dose, with a range of 14 to 241. The Oncomine TCR Beta short-read assay on an Illumina iSeq 100 was used to sequence cultures from other donors in the study. SARS-CoV-2 spike-specific CD4+ TCR repertoires from before and after mRNA vaccination were compared in COVID-19 convalescent patients and in infection-naive vaccine recipients. Altogether, some 10 COVID-19 convalescent patients and several SARS-CoV-2-naive healthy vaccine recipients made up the full study. The paper's findings and limits, for the study overall: Marked clonal contraction was observed in both infection-induced and vaccine-induced clones at late post-vaccination timepoints, consistent with waning T cell responses. In healthy vaccine recipients, vaccine-induced clones were almost all SARS-CoV-2 mono-reactive, with only 1 of 255 cross-reactive with common cold coronaviruses. Only a small number of convalescent patients were included, and no early post-infection timepoints were available, which limited the study.

The clonotype was recovered from a human donor who received a COVID-19 vaccine. The sequencing used CD4+ T cells from PBMCs cultured with HCoV-NL63 spike peptides, collected after COVID-19 vaccination. The cell subset or site label corresponds to: HCoV-NL63 spike overlapping peptide pool stimulation. This chain joins TRBV19 to TRBJ1-2; 7 nucleotides in the junction match TRBD1. The CDR3 is CASRRQGVDYGYTF. The DNA sequence reads TGTGCCAGTAGAAGACAGGGAGTGGACTATGGCTACACCTTC.